This entry is about one T cell receptor beta chain. This entry belongs to a study of blood T cell repertoires in COVID-19. Study-level information: Samples came from the United States, Italy and Spain, spanning acute and convalescent COVID-19.

In terms of age and location, participants ranged from roughly 18 to 95 years and lived in about two dozen US areas. Participants had their cohort set by participant-reported clinical history. Recovered participants had two consecutive negative NP/OP PCR tests, healthcare professional clearance, or symptom resolution. Using immunoSEQ multiplex PCR, the repertoire was profiled, and TCRdb retains in-frame clones only, with some absent. This table holds approximately 170,000 clones, approximately 85% found once. The germline gives CDR1 SGHKS, CDR2 YYEKEE (reference sequence). Trimming took 2 bases from V and 4 from J, leaving 11 bases between them. There are 14 residues in the CDR3.

The genes are TRBV5-5 and TRBJ2-3; D ambiguous. Sequencing was performed on PBMCs or T cells enriched from blood (not recorded which). The TCR was taken from a woman aged 18-35 years who had recovered from COVID-19. The CDR3 DNA reads as TGTGCCAGCAGCTTTAGATTAGTCTCAGATACGCAGTATTTT. It is translated as CASSFRLVSDTQYF.